This entry lists 21 T cell receptor beta chains sequenced from one sample in a study of OX40 agonist ivuxolimab in advanced cancers. TCRdb keeps only in-frame clones here, not all; method: immunoSEQ multiplex PCR. The sample holds about 130,000 clones, approximately 90% seen once. Specimen: CD4+ or CD8+ T cells sorted from blood, collected in a trial of the OX40 agonist ivuxolimab. These receptors came from an adult with an advanced solid tumor such as melanoma, head and neck, liver or kidney cancer.

The DNA of the CDR3 is TGTGCCAGCAGCCCCACCCAGGGCACAGATACGCAGTATTTT. This translates into CASSPTQGTDTQYF. This rearrangement joins TRBV14 to TRBJ2-3; D is unclear. Germline values: CDR1 SGHDN, CDR2 FVKESK. The CDR3 length is 14 residues. The ends were cut back, 4 bases at V and 1 base at J, with 9 bases in the middle.

The J gene is TRBJ1-5, the V gene TRBV21-1; TRBD1, the table's D call, lacks a check against the DNA. TRBV21-1 represents a pseudogene. The CDR3 covers 19 residues. The CDR3 region has the DNA TGTGCCAGCAGCAAAGACGACCGGGACAAGAAAAAGGGCAATCAGCCCCAGCATTTT. Its protein product is CASSKDDRDKKKGNQPQHF.

Remarks on this clone: One junction end disagrees with the germline gene, perhaps due to a read error. J is TRBJ2-2 and V is TRBV10-2, with D possibly called TRBD1 or TRBD2 (5 bases each). The CDR3 runs 18 residues. The germline gives CDR1 WSHSY, CDR2 SAAADI. The CDR3 nucleotides read TGCGCCAGTAGTCGAACCGGGGCCTCGGTTACGAACGCCGGGGAGCTGTTTTTT. The encoded protein is CASSRTGASVTNAGELFF.

The chain is built from TRBV19 and TRBJ2-7; 8 bases line up with TRBD1. The length of the CDR3 is 15 residues. Germline CDR1 LNHDA, CDR2 SQIVND (reference sequence). The V segment lost 3 bases and the J segment 4 bases; nucleotides outside the gene matches: 8. The CDR3: CASSIRQGSPYEQYF. In DNA form, the CDR3 reads TGTGCCAGTAGTATTCGACAGGGGAGCCCTTACGAGCAGTACTTC.

The chain links TRBV5-1 to TRBJ1-1; D might be TRBD1 (5 bases). The CDR3 loop spans 16 amino acids. V shed 2 bases and J shed 5 bases, with 19 bases lying between them. Germline V gene sequence: CDR1 SGHRS, CDR2 YFSETQ. In DNA form, the CDR3 reads TGCGCCAGCAGCTTATGGGAACGGGACGTTGATACTGAAGCTTTCTTT. Translated, it gives CASSLWERDVDTEAFF.

This chain joins TRBV30 and TRBJ2-6, with D perhaps TRBD1 or TRBD2 (5 bases each). CDR1 and CDR2 (germline): GTSNPN, SVGIG (reference sequence). V was trimmed by 0 bases and J by 0 bases, leaving 12 bases between them. CDR3 length: 17 amino acids. This chain's CDR3 is CAWSVTGLSSGANVLTF. The CDR3 nucleotides read TGTGCCTGGAGTGTAACGGGGCTGAGCTCTGGGGCCAACGTCCTGACTTTC.

This chain links TRBV7-9 with TRBJ1-1; no definite D call. The CDR3 runs 14 residues. Germline V gene sequence: CDR1 SEHNR, CDR2 FQNEAQ (reference sequence). Trimming removed 1 base at V and 8 bases at J, with 14 bases between. The CDR3 region has the DNA TGTGCCAGCAGCTTAGGTCAGGCTTTCAGGGAAGCTTTCTTT. Protein sequence: CASSLGQAFREAFF.

This clone was detected only a few times. CDR3 nucleotide sequence: TGTGCCAGCAGCCAAGGTAGGCGCCGGAACACTGAAGCTTTCTTT. Encoded protein: CASSQGRRRNTEAFF. This chain connects TRBV14 to TRBJ1-1; D unclear. Germline V gene sequence: CDR1 SGHDN, CDR2 FVKESK. V lost 1 base, J lost 1 base, and 10 bases lay in between. This CDR3 region has 15 residues. The full variable domain, in which reference TRBV14 and TRBJ1-1 provide the parts outside the CDR3, is EAGVTQFPSHSVIEKGQTVTLRCDPISGHDNLYWYRRVMGKEIKFLLHFVKESKQDESGMPNNRFLAERTGGTYSTLKVQPAELEDSGVYFCASSQGRRRNTEAFFGQGTRLTVV.

The chain recombines TRBV28 with TRBJ2-7; D remains unclear. Germline CDR1 MDHEN, CDR2 SYDVKM. With 7 bases removed from V and 2 bases from J, the gap between germline ends came to 15 bases. This CDR3 region has 14 residues. This CDR3 reads CASTVDSTTYEQYF. The CDR3 bases are TGTGCCAGCACGGTTGATAGCACAACCTACGAGCAGTACTTC.

This chain uses TRBV7-9 with TRBJ2-7; D remains unclear. Trimming pared 5 bases from V and 7 bases from J, leaving 18 bases between. CDR1 and CDR2 from the germline V gene are SEHNR and FQNEAQ (reference sequence). The CDR3 runs to 14 residues. The CDR3 bases are TGTGCCAGCAGCCCAGACACTGCCCTTATGGAGCAGTACTTC. It codes for CASSPDTALMEQYF.

This clone showed up just once. The chain links TRBV5-1 to TRBJ1-2; 10 nucleotides align to TRBD1. The CDR3 extends over 15 amino acids. Per the germline V gene, CDR1 is SGHRS and CDR2 is YFSETQ. After removal of 4 bases from V and 4 bases from J, the junction contained 7 bases not matched to a gene. CDR3 region: CASSPTGGSSYGYTF. The DNA of the CDR3 is TGCGCCAGCAGCCCGACAGGGGGCTCTAGCTATGGCTACACCTTC.

This clone appeared a single time. This sequence joins TRBV7-2 and TRBJ2-7; TRBD2 might be the D (6 bases). The CDR3 is 13 amino acids. From germline, CDR1 is SGHTA and CDR2 FQGNSA. The V and J ends lost 1 base and 5 bases respectively, with 9 bases between them. CDR3 protein: CASSLGTNNEQYF. CDR3 DNA sequence: TGTGCCAGCAGCTTAGGGACTAACAACGAGCAGTACTTC.

The chain links TRBV28 to TRBJ1-5; maybe TRBD1 (6 bases). The germline V gene has CDR1 MDHEN and CDR2 SYDVKM. V was cut by 2 bases and J by 2 bases, with 13 bases left in between. The CDR3 extends over 16 amino acids. The DNA for the CDR3 is TGTGCCAGCAGTTTAAGCCAGGGGATAGGCAATCAGCCCCAGCATTTT. The encoded protein is CASSLSQGIGNQPQHF.

CDR3 protein: CASSLTGSPTYEQYF. The CDR3 DNA follows: TGTGCCAGCAGCCTCACAGGGTCGCCGACCTACGAGCAGTACTTC. V is TRBV28 and J is TRBJ2-7; D perhaps matches TRBD1 (6 bases). Per the germline V gene, CDR1 is MDHEN and CDR2 is SYDVKM. The CDR3 sequence is 15 residues long. V shed 6 bases and J shed 2 bases, with 17 bases lying between them. Drawing the rest from reference TRBV28 and TRBJ2-7, the complete variable domain is DVKVTQSSRYLVKRTGEKVFLECVQDMDHENMFWYRQDPGLGLRLIYFSYDVKMKEKGDIPEGYSVSREKKERFSLILESASTNQTSMYLCASSLTGSPTYEQYFGPGTRLTVT.

The chain joins TRBV18 to TRBJ2-2; D may be TRBD1 (6 bases). Between the trimmed V and J ends, which lost 6 bases and 1 base, there was a span of 15 bases. CDR3 size: 16 residues. Germline V lookup: CDR1 KGHSH, CDR2 LQKENI. CDR3 nucleotides: TGTGCCAGCTCGATCCGACAGGATCGGAACACCGGGGAGCTGTTTTTT. It encodes CASSIRQDRNTGELFF.

The rearrangement uses TRBV10-1 and TRBJ2-6; D is possibly TRBD2 (6 bases). Trimming left V 10 bases short and J 0 bases short, with 25 bases between. Germline V lookup: CDR1 WNHNN, CDR2 SYGVQD (reference sequence). The CDR3 contains 19 residues. CDR3 in amino acids: CATSGTHRHLDSGANVLTF. In DNA, the CDR3 is TGCGCCACCTCCGGGACTCACCGTCACCTCGACTCTGGGGCCAACGTCCTGACTTTC.

The chain has TRBV7-8 and TRBJ2-7; TRBD1 might be the D (5 bases). CDR3 length: 14 amino acids. Deletions cut 1 base from V and 7 bases from J, with 14 bases between. The germline V gene encodes CDR1 SGHVS and CDR2 FQNEAQ. The CDR3 loop reads CASSLGAGSREQYF. CDR3 nucleotides: TGTGCCAGCAGCTTAGGGGCAGGGTCGAGGGAGCAGTACTTC.

The chain is built from TRBV28 and TRBJ2-7; maybe TRBD2 (7 bases). Germline V gene lookup returns CDR1 MDHEN and CDR2 SYDVKM. CDR3 size: 15 residues. Trimming shortened V by 6 bases and J by 0 bases, and 15 bases separated the two germline ends. The CDR3 coding sequence is TGTGCCAGCAGCCGTCAAGGGGGGGTCTCCTACGAGCAGTACTTC. As protein: CASSRQGGVSYEQYF. Combining the CDR3 with reference TRBV28 and TRBJ2-7 gives the whole variable domain DVKVTQSSRYLVKRTGEKVFLECVQDMDHENMFWYRQDPGLGLRLIYFSYDVKMKEKGDIPEGYSVSREKKERFSLILESASTNQTSMYLCASSRQGGVSYEQYFGPGTRLTVT.

The V and J genes are TRBV11-3 and TRBJ1-1; 8 bases are shared with TRBD1. Germline V CDR1 and CDR2: SGHNT, YENEEA. The CDR3 length is 15 residues. The ends lost 5 bases at V and 2 bases at J; junction bases unmatched: 7. CDR3: CASSHRTGINTEAFF. DNA of the CDR3: TGTGCCAGCAGCCATAGGACAGGGATCAACACTGAAGCTTTCTTT. The full variable domain, rest sourced from reference TRBV11-3 and TRBJ1-1, is EAGVVQSPRYKIIEKKQPVAFWCNPISGHNTLYWYLQNLGQGPELLIRYENEEAVDDSQLPKDRFSAERLKGVDSTLKIQPAELGDSAVYLCASSHRTGINTEAFFGQGTRLTVV.

The chain links TRBV4-2 to TRBJ2-3; no clear D gene. The length of the CDR3 is 16 residues. V was cut by 1 base and J by 0 bases, with 11 bases left in between. Germline assignment: CDR1 LGHNA and CDR2 YNFKEQ. Here the CDR3 DNA reads TGTGCCAGCAGCCAAGGTCCAGTTTCTAGCACAGATACGCAGTATTTT. Its protein product is CASSQGPVSSTDTQYF.

This clone was detected a few times. The V gene is TRBV7-6, the J gene TRBJ1-1; D unresolved. In germline, CDR1 is SGHVS, CDR2 FNYEAQ. Trimming shortened V by 1 base and J by 0 bases, and 9 bases separated the two germline ends. CDR3 size: 15 residues. The CDR3 coding sequence is TGTGCCAGCAGCTTAGGTGGGCACTTGAACACTGAAGCTTTCTTT. Protein product: CASSLGGHLNTEAFF. The full variable domain, its missing parts supplied by reference TRBV7-6 and TRBJ1-1, is GAGVSQSPRYKVTKRGQDVALRCDPISGHVSLYWYRQALGQGPEFLTYFNYEAQQDKSGLPNDRFSAERPEGSISTLTIQRTEQRDSAMYRCASSLGGHLNTEAFFGQGTRLTVV.